These 3 T cell receptor beta chains originate from one sample sequenced in a study of long-term antiretroviral therapy in people with HIV. The run of the v3.0 immunoSEQ assay was at survey level. Assay used: immunoSEQ multiplex PCR; TCRdb lists only in-frame clones, some missing. Of 25,000 to 35,000 clones in the sample, 95% were seen once. The material was unsorted PBMCs, obtained 5.3 years after starting antiretroviral therapy. The source is a man aged 30-40 years with HIV.

This sequence joins TRBV5-4 and TRBJ2-5; 10 positions match TRBD1. The CDR3 extends over 15 amino acids. V gave up 5 bases and J gave up 2 bases; unmatched junction bases: 6. CDR1 is SGHNT and CDR2 is YYREEE in the germline V gene (reference sequence). The CDR3 bases are TGTGCCAGCAGTTGGAAGGACAGGGGGCAAGAGACCCAGTACTTC. Translation gives CASSWKDRGQETQYF.

The V and J genes are TRBV6-1 and TRBJ1-5; 7 positions match TRBD1. This CDR3 spans 16 amino acids. V trimming: 4 bases; J trimming: 2 bases; junction bases outside the gene matches: 8. Per the germline V gene, CDR1 is MNHNS and CDR2 is SASEGT. The DNA of the CDR3 is TGTGCCAGCAGTGCGTTGGAGGGGGCCGGCAATCAGCCCCAGCATTTT. Translating gives CASSALEGAGNQPQHF.

The J gene is TRBJ2-3, the V gene TRBV30; 10 positions agree with TRBD1. The germline gives CDR1 GTSNPN, CDR2 SVGIG (reference sequence). CDR3 length: 15 amino acids. V shed 2 bases and J 6 bases; nucleotides not matched to a gene: 8. The CDR3 reads CAWSPGQGSGDTQYF. CDR3 coding DNA: TGTGCCTGGAGTCCGGGACAGGGGAGTGGGGATACGCAGTATTTT.